This TCR beta chain was captured in a study of cytomegalovirus exposure and HLA in healthy donors. Findings and caveats of the study: It was 150 to 200 TCR beta chains that were listed as cytomegalovirus-associated.

Vbeta (60) and Jbeta (13) primers were used in the PCR. Method: immunoSEQ multiplex PCR; TCRdb's copy keeps in-frame clones and lacks some. The sample includes about 140,000 clones, 80% of them seen just once. The CDR3 extends over 15 amino acids. CDR1 is SEHNR, CDR2 FQNEAQ, per germline (reference sequence). This clone was recorded a few times. Antigen: not known. The junction shows a germline mismatch at one end, possibly a read error. The source material was PBMCs. This chain uses TRBV7-9 with TRBJ1-1, with D hard to call. The TCR was taken from a man aged 25-45 years in good health. The CDR3 is CSSSPREGAAPEAFF. CDR3 DNA sequence: TGTTCCAGCAGCCCGCGTGAGGGAGCGGCTCCTGAAGCTTTCTTT.